This TCR beta chain was observed in a study of neurological immune-mediated disorders. The unsorted libraries originated from 2 million PBMCs kept at -80 C. This clonotype was recorded many times. TCRdb passed the 5' RACE reads through MiXCR, listing each CDR3 protein once. The table shows roughly 62,000 distinct CDR3 sequences, with less than 2.5% occurring only once. The CDR3 spans 16 residues. Deletions cut 0 bases from V and 1 base from J, with 10 bases between. Germline V gene lookup returns CDR1 SGHRS and CDR2 YFSETQ. This rearrangement joins TRBV5-1 to TRBJ2-2; D not certain. The TCR originated in a man in his forties or fifties with multiple sclerosis. What was sequenced was PBMCs. CDR3 coding DNA: TGCGCCAGCAGCTTGGTCGTGCCAGAGAACACCGGGGAGCTGTTTTTT. Its translation is CASSLVVPENTGELFF.